This T cell receptor (beta chain) came from a study of technical replicates of blood from several donors. The method was immunoSEQ multiplex PCR; TCRdb's version includes in-frame clones alone and lacks a portion of them. The data hold under 95,000 clones, with around 94% observed a single time. In germline, CDR1 is MRHNA, CDR2 SNTAGT. With V trimmed by 5 bases and J by 2 bases, 14 bases remained unmatched. The CDR3 consists of 19 residues. The rearrangement joins TRBV6-4 to TRBJ1-5; 11 bases are a match to TRBD1. Sequencing was done on a sample of T cells isolated from PBMCs. This clonotype was obtained from a human donor in good health. For the CDR3, the DNA is TGTGCCAGCAGTTCTGGACAGGGGGCGATATATATTGGCAATCAGCCCCAGCATTTT. It specifies CASSSGQGAIYIGNQPQHF.